This TCR beta chain was obtained from a study of cytomegalovirus exposure and HLA in healthy donors. 60 Vbeta and 13 Jbeta primers were used in PCR. Assay: immunoSEQ multiplex PCR; the TCRdb copy retains only in-frame clones and omits some. The data hold about 94,000 clones, with over 65% observed a single time. The CDR3 has 16 residues. V lost 8 bases to trimming and J lost 0 bases; unmatched junction nucleotides: 12. Germline CDR1 and CDR2: ENHRY and SYGVKD. The receptor comes from a human donor in good health. The V call is TRBV10-3, the J call TRBJ1-1; 7 bases match TRBD1. The sample taken for sequencing was PBMCs. In DNA form, the CDR3 reads TGTGCCATCGGAGGTGCCTTGGACAGGCTGAACACTGAAGCTTTCTTT. As protein: CAIGGALDRLNTEAFF.